Shown below are 24 T cell receptor beta chains from a single sample sequenced in a study of CD8 T cells in Susac syndrome. RNA was extracted with the RNeasy kit, and a quantity of about 0.45 to 1 ug was reverse transcribed using random hexamers. TCRdb processed the immunoSEQ multiplex PCR reads anew with MiXCR; each CDR3 protein has one entry. The sample includes around 140,000 distinct CDR3 sequences, roughly 95% seen only once; the top ten take 0.11%. Sequenced material: CD4+ T cells from PBMCs. These receptors all come from a human donor with multiple sclerosis.

The chain couples TRBV20-1 to TRBJ1-5; 9 bases are shared with TRBD1. After removal of 0 bases from V and 4 bases from J, the junction contained 4 bases not matched to a gene. This CDR3 spans 15 amino acids. Germline values: CDR1 DFQATT, CDR2 SNEGSKA (reference sequence). CDR3 region: CSARDLQGANQPQHF. As DNA, the CDR3 is TGCAGTGCTAGAGATTTACAGGGGGCGAATCAGCCCCAGCATTTT.

Here the CDR3 reads CASSVARATKGGTGELFF. CDR3 DNA: TGTGCCAGCAGCGTAGCGAGGGCCACGAAGGGTGGCACCGGGGAGCTGTTTTTT. The V call is TRBV9, the J call TRBJ2-2, with a weak D call TRBD2 (5 bases). Trimming stripped 0 bases from V and 4 bases from J, with 19 bases between. The CDR3 has 18 amino acids. The germline V gene encodes CDR1 SGDLS and CDR2 YYNGEE.

This clonotype was counted a few times. The rearrangement uses TRBV5-4 and TRBJ1-2, with D perhaps TRBD1 (5 bases). V lost 1 base and J lost 4, with 11 bases in between. CDR3 size: 14 residues. Germline V gives CDR1 SGHNT, CDR2 YYREEE (reference sequence). The CDR3 coding sequence is TGTGCCAGCAGCTTGTCGGGGGAGGGCTATGGCTACACCTTC. Its translation is CASSLSGEGYGYTF.

V gene TRBV6-5 combines with J gene TRBJ2-3, with TRBD1 identical over 7 bases. The germline CDR1 and CDR2 sequences are MNHEY and SVGAGI. The CDR3 spans 14 residues. V lost 2 bases and J lost 7; bases outside the gene matches: 6. CDR3 bases: TGTGCCAGCAGTTACACGACAGGGCCATATACGCAGTATTTT. Protein sequence: CASSYTTGPYTQYF.

V is TRBV7-2 and J is TRBJ2-1, with 15 positions matching TRBD2. Germline-derived CDR1 and CDR2 are SGHTA and FQGNSA. The CDR3 covers 18 residues. V was pared by 4 bases and J by 4 bases, with 8 bases of the junction left unmatched. CDR3 amino acids: CASSSRTSGGAFYNEQFF. CDR3 DNA: TGTGCCAGCAGCTCGAGGACTAGCGGGGGGGCCTTTTACAATGAGCAGTTCTTC.

V is TRBV15 and J is TRBJ1-1; D call uncertain. Trimming took off 0 bases at V and 4 bases at J, with 15 bases between the two ends. This CDR3 spans 16 amino acids. In germline, CDR1 is LNHNV, CDR2 YYDKDF (reference sequence). The CDR3 here is CATSRDRLSSSTEAFF. For the CDR3, the DNA is TGTGCCACCAGCAGAGATCGGCTCTCCAGCAGCACTGAAGCTTTCTTT.

The V and J genes are TRBV29-1 and TRBJ2-4; 8 bases are shared with TRBD1. Germline values: CDR1 SQVTM, CDR2 ANQGSEA. Trimming took 6 bases from V and 5 from J; bases not matched to a gene: 6. The CDR3 has 13 residues. DNA for the CDR3: TGCAGCGTACGAACGACAGGGGAAAACATTCAGTACTTC. It translates to CSVRTTGENIQYF. The full variable domain, in which reference TRBV29-1 and TRBJ2-4 provide the parts outside the CDR3, is SAVISQKPSRDICQRGTSLTIQCQVDSQVTMMFWYRQQPGQSLTLIATANQGSEATYESGFVIDKFPISRPNLTFSTLTVSNMSPEDSSIYLCSVRTTGENIQYFGAGTRLSVL.

J is TRBJ2-7 and V is TRBV3-1, with D possibly being TRBD1 (7 bases). The CDR3 loop spans 14 amino acids. Trimming shortened V by 6 bases and J by 0 bases, and 12 bases separated the two germline ends. Per germline, CDR1 LGHDT and CDR2 YNNKEL (reference sequence). The CDR3 coding sequence is TGTGCCAGCAGACGACAGGGAGGCTCCTACGAGCAGTACTTC. It yields the protein CASRRQGGSYEQYF.

The CDR3 bases are TGTGCCAGCAGCGGACTAGCGGGTAGTCGATACAATGAGCAGTTCTTC. Translation: CASSGLAGSRYNEQFF. The chain joins TRBV7-9 to TRBJ2-1; 11 bases align to TRBD2. The CDR3 sequence is 16 residues long. Per germline, CDR1 SEHNR and CDR2 FQNEAQ (reference sequence). Germline trimming cut 5 bases from V and 4 bases from J; bases unmatched to any gene: 7.

The CDR3 region has the DNA TGTGCCTGGAGTGACTGGGCTGCAAGCAATCAGCCCCAGCATTTT. It encodes CAWSDWAASNQPQHF. This chain joins TRBV30 and TRBJ1-5; D gene ambiguous. Between the trimmed V and J ends, which lost 1 base and 1 base, there was a span of 11 bases. CDR1 and CDR2 from the germline V gene are GTSNPN and SVGIG (reference sequence). The CDR3 spans 15 residues.

The chain combines TRBV5-4 with TRBJ2-7; TRBD2 matches 7 bases. The germline V gene has CDR1 SGHNT and CDR2 YYREEE (reference sequence). Germline trimming cut 3 bases from V and 4 bases from J; bases unmatched to any gene: 7. This CDR3 comprises 14 residues. CDR3 DNA sequence: TGTGCCAGCAGCTCTAGCGGAGGGAGATACGAGCAGTACTTC. Its translation: CASSSSGGRYEQYF.

This chain joins TRBV5-1 and TRBJ1-2; 7 nucleotides align to TRBD1. V lost 4 bases, J lost 2 bases, and 8 bases stayed unmatched. The CDR3 totals 15 residues. The V gene's germline CDR1 is SGHRS and CDR2 YFSETQ. DNA of the CDR3: TGCGCCAGCAGCATCGGGACAGTCAGCAACTATGGCTACACCTTC. This translates into CASSIGTVSNYGYTF.

This chain uses TRBV27 with TRBJ2-3; D is unclear. CDR1 and CDR2 (germline): MNHEY, SMNVEV (reference sequence). Trimming left V 4 bases short and J 5 bases short, with 16 bases between. CDR3 length: 15 amino acids. CDR3 residues: CASSYSSSVGDTQYF. The CDR3, as DNA: TGTGCCAGCAGTTACTCCTCAAGCGTGGGAGATACGCAGTATTTT.

CDR3: CASSLGFYNEQFF. The CDR3, as DNA: TGCGCCAGCAGCTTGGGTTTCTACAATGAGCAGTTCTTC. This chain connects TRBV5-1 to TRBJ2-1; D not certain. The CDR3 sequence is 13 residues long. The germline V and J ends were trimmed by 0 bases and 3 bases, with 4 bases remaining between them. CDR1 SGHRS and CDR2 YFSETQ come from the germline V gene.

This rearrangement joins TRBV20-1 to TRBJ1-2; the D is unclear. Germline assignment: CDR1 DFQATT and CDR2 SNEGSKA (reference sequence). This CDR3 is built from 14 residues. V lost 1 base and J lost 2, with 11 bases in between. Here the CDR3 DNA reads TGCAGTGCTAGAGTAGGAGGGAAAAACTATGGCTACACCTTC. This codes for CSARVGGKNYGYTF.

The chain recombines TRBV20-1 with TRBJ2-4, with 12 nucleotides matching TRBD2. The germline gives CDR1 DFQATT, CDR2 SNEGSKA (reference sequence). The CDR3 loop spans 15 amino acids. The trim removed 3 bases at V and 8 bases at J, leaving 8 bases unmatched. This chain's CDR3 is CSARALAGGPDIQYF. CDR3 nucleotides: TGCAGTGCTAGGGCCCTAGCGGGAGGGCCGGACATTCAGTACTTC.

CDR3: CASSWRTGFRGYTF. The CDR3, as DNA: TGTGCCAGCAGTTGGAGGACAGGCTTTCGAGGCTACACCTTC. The rearrangement uses TRBV12-3 or TRBV12-4 and TRBJ1-2; 7 positions agree with TRBD1. Trimming at V came to 4 bases and at J to 8 bases, leaving 10 bases not matched to a gene. This CDR3 has 14 amino acids.

V gene TRBV12-3 or TRBV12-4 combines with J gene TRBJ2-5, with D perhaps assigned TRBD1 or TRBD2 (7 bases each). The ends were cut back, 2 bases at V and 7 bases at J, with 17 bases in the middle. The CDR3 has 15 amino acids. CDR3 protein: CASSLRSGGARTQYF. The CDR3 nucleotides read TGTGCCAGCAGTTTACGGTCAGGGGGGGCGAGGACCCAGTACTTC.

The chain recombines TRBV27 with TRBJ2-5; 10 nucleotides agree with TRBD2. This CDR3 has 15 amino acids. The germline V gene encodes CDR1 MNHEY and CDR2 SMNVEV (reference sequence). The junction had 6 bases not matched to a gene; V was cut back by 7 bases and J by 1 base. This CDR3 reads CASKGTSVIQETQYF. CDR3 coding DNA: TGTGCCAGCAAGGGGACTAGCGTGATCCAAGAGACCCAGTACTTC.

This sequence joins TRBV25-1 and TRBJ1-1; D call uncertain. The germline gives CDR1 MGHDK, CDR2 SYGVNS. V lost 1 base and J 1 base, leaving 7 bases between the germline ends. The CDR3 contains 14 residues. CDR3 protein: CASSEFKGNTEAFF. CDR3 nucleotide sequence: TGTGCCAGCAGTGAATTTAAGGGGAACACTGAAGCTTTCTTT.

The rearrangement links TRBV12-3 or TRBV12-4 to TRBJ1-6; maybe TRBD1 (6 bases). Trimming pared 1 base from V and 6 bases from J, leaving 13 bases between. The CDR3 runs 16 residues. The CDR3 bases are TGTGCCAGCAGTTTAGGGCAGGGGTCCAGTAATTCACCCCTCCACTTT. It specifies CASSLGQGSSNSPLHF.

The chain uses TRBV9 and TRBJ2-6, with TRBD2 as a possible D gene (5 bases). The CDR3 totals 13 residues. From germline, CDR1 is SGDLS and CDR2 YYNGEE. The V and J ends lost 6 bases and 3 bases respectively, with 7 bases between them. As DNA, the CDR3 is TGTGCCAGCACTCGGGATGGGGCCAACGTCCTGACTTTC. It yields the protein CASTRDGANVLTF.

V is TRBV29-1 and J is TRBJ2-7; a possible D gene is TRBD1 (5 bases). Per germline, CDR1 SQVTM and CDR2 ANQGSEA. The CDR3 consists of 14 residues. Trimming left V 4 bases short and J 0 bases short, with 13 bases between. CDR3 sequence (DNA): TGCAGCGTTGTAAGGCAGGGCATCTCCTACGAGCAGTACTTC. Its translation: CSVVRQGISYEQYF.

The V gene is TRBV15, the J gene TRBJ2-5; D is undetermined. The ends were cut back, 1 base at V and 1 base at J, with 7 bases in the middle. CDR1 LNHNV and CDR2 YYDKDF come from the germline V gene (reference sequence). This CDR3 region has 14 residues. CDR3 sequence (DNA): TGTGCCACCAGCAGAGGGGGAATCCAAGAGACCCAGTACTTC. Translating gives CATSRGGIQETQYF. Complete variable domain (other parts from reference TRBV15 and TRBJ2-5): DAMVIQNPRYQVTQFGKPVTLSCSQTLNHNVMYWYQQKSSQAPKLLFHYYDKDFNNEADTPDNFQSRRPNTSFCFLDIRSPGLGDTAMYLCATSRGGIQETQYFGPGTRLLVL.